Shown below are 5 T cell receptor beta chains from a single sample sequenced in a study of blood T cell repertoires in COVID-19. Assay: immunoSEQ multiplex PCR; the TCRdb copy retains only in-frame clones and omits some. The sample has 140,000 or so clones, about three quarters seen once. The sample consisted of peripheral blood. All receptors derive from a woman in her sixties or seventies with acute or convalescent COVID-19.

The CDR3 nucleotides are TGTGCCAGCAGTAGGAATCAGGGGGCCTCTGGGACCCAGTACTTC. Translation gives CASSRNQGASGTQYF. The rearrangement links TRBV27 to TRBJ2-5, with 8 positions matching TRBD1. V was pared by 5 bases and J by 7 bases, with 12 bases of the junction left unmatched. CDR1 and CDR2 from the germline V gene are MNHEY and SMNVEV (reference sequence). The CDR3 totals 15 residues.

This clone has more than one count but fewer than ten. This chain links TRBV7-9 with TRBJ2-2; D is undetermined. Trimming left V 9 bases short and J 4 bases short, with 15 bases between. This CDR3 contains 14 residues. Germline V gene sequence: CDR1 SEHNR, CDR2 FQNEAQ (reference sequence). CDR3 in amino acids: CARAPITSTGELFF. The CDR3 DNA reads TGTGCCAGAGCACCCATTACGTCCACCGGGGAGCTGTTTTTT.

The J gene is TRBJ2-5, the V gene TRBV18; D perhaps matches TRBD1 (6 bases). This CDR3 has 13 amino acids. Germline lookup yields CDR1 KGHSH and CDR2 LQKENI. The germline V and J ends were trimmed by 6 bases and 1 base, with 9 bases remaining between them. The CDR3 loop is CASSPTGQETQYF. CDR3 DNA: TGTGCCAGCTCCCCGACAGGCCAAGAGACCCAGTACTTC.

The genes are TRBV10-2 and TRBJ1-2; 8 bases map to TRBD1. Germline V gene data show CDR1 as WSHSY and CDR2 as SAAADI. After removal of 4 bases from V and 2 bases from J, the junction contained 6 bases not matched to a gene. The CDR3 length is 15 residues. CDR3 sequence: CASSGGQGKNYGYTF. CDR3 coding DNA: TGCGCCAGCAGTGGAGGACAGGGCAAAAACTATGGCTACACCTTC.

The chain recombines TRBV5-1 with TRBJ1-3; 7 bases agree with TRBD1. Trimming at V came to 3 bases and at J to 2 bases, leaving 8 bases not matched to a gene. The CDR3 spans 16 residues. Germline V CDR1 and CDR2: SGHRS, YFSETQ. The CDR3 region is CASSSLGQGAGNTIYF. DNA of the CDR3: TGCGCCAGCAGCTCCCTGGGGCAGGGGGCTGGAAACACCATATATTTT.